Listed below are T cell receptor beta chains from one sample, sequenced in a study of shared clonotypes between healthy human individuals. Here immunoSEQ multiplex PCR was the method, and the copy in TCRdb shows in-frame clones only, minus some. The sample carries 1,500,000 or so clones, roughly 95% recorded once. Material for sequencing was naive CD4+ T cells sorted from blood. These receptor sequences come from a man in his thirties or forties in good health. Both conserved end residues are part of each CDR3.

>TRBV28|13|TRBJ1-2
CASSPGTLYGYTF
>TRBV6-1|16|TRBJ2-5
CASSEVGLAGKETQYF
>TRBV2|13|TRBJ1-1
CASSDEQNTEAFF
>TRBV27|18|TRBJ2-1
CASSLVRGRPEGAQEQFF
>TRBV11-3|14|TRBJ2-3
CASSLKRRSDTQYF
>TRBV5-8|15|TRBJ2-2
CASSPPGLYTGELFF
>TRBV18|17|TRBJ2-3
CASSPLSGQAFQDTQYF
>TRBV9|14|TRBJ1-2
CASSVGAGGHGYTF
>TRBV7-6|16|TRBJ1-3
CASSLGDLGSGNTIYF
>TRBV25-1|15|TRBJ2-7
CASAGGGTFSYEQYF
>TRBV18|19|TRBJ2-2
CASSPTSPGLAGGTGELFF
>TRBV18|12|TRBJ2-1
CASSLLPGEQFF
>TRBV2|14|TRBJ2-7
CASSEEAGGYEQYF
>TRBV11-2|14|TRBJ2-2
CASSRQGWTGELFF
>TRBV27|16|TRBJ2-7
CASSSRDRRGPYEQYF
>TRBV11-3|15|TRBJ2-7
CASSLSGGQGYEQYF
>TRBV10-3|15|TRBJ2-3
CAISEYSFSTDTQYF
>TRBV2|13|TRBJ2-7
CASSRDGTYEQYF
>TRBV11-2|17|TRBJ2-3
CASSLLPGLAGTDTQYF
>TRBV19|14|TRBJ1-5
CASSPEDRNQPQHF
>TRBV6-1|14|TRBJ1-2
CASTRGVGGYGYTF
>TRBV14|15|TRBJ2-3
CASSQGLRVGDTQYF